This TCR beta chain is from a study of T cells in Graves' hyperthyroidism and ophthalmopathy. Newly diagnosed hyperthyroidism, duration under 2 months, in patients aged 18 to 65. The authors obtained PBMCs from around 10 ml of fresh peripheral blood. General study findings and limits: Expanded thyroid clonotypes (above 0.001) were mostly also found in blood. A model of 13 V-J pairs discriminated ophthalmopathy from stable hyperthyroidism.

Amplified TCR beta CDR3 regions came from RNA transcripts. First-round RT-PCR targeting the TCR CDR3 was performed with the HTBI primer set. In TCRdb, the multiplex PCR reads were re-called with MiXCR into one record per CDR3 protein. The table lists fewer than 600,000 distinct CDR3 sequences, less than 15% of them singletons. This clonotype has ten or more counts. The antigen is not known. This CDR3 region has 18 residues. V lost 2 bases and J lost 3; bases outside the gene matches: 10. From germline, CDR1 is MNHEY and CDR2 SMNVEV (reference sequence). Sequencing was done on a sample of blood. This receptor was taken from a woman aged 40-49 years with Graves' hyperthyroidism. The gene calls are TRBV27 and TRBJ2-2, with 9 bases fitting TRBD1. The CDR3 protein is CASSLVGRGQGHTGELFF. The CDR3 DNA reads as TGTGCCAGCAGTTTAGTAGGGAGGGGACAGGGCCACACCGGGGAGCTGTTTTTT.